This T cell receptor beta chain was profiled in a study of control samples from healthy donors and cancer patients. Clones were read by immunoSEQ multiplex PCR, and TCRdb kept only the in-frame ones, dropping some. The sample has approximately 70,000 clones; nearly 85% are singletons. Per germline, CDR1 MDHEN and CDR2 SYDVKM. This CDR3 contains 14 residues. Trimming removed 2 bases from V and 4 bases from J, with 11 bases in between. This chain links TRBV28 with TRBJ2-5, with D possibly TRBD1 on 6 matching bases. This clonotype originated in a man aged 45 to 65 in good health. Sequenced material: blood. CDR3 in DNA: TGTGCCAGCAGTTTAGATCAGGGGCCAGAGACCCAGTACTTC. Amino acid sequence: CASSLDQGPETQYF.